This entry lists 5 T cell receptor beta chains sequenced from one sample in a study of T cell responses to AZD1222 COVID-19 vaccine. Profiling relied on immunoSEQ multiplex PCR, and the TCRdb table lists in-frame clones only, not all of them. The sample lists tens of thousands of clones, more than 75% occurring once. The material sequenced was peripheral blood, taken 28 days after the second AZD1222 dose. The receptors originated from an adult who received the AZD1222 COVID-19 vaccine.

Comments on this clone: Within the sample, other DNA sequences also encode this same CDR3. This chain's CDR3 is CASSLSYEQYF. In DNA, the CDR3 is TGTGCCAGCAGCTTGAGCTACGAGCAGTACTTC. The chain recombines TRBV7-9 with TRBJ2-7; no reliable D call. This CDR3 contains 11 residues. Germline values: CDR1 SEHNR, CDR2 FQNEAQ (reference sequence). Trimming shortened V by 3 bases and J by 3 bases, and 3 bases separated the two germline ends.

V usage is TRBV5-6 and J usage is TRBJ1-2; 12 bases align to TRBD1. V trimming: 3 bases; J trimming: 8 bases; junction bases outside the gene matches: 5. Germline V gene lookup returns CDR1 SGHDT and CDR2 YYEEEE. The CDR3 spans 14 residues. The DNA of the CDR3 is TGTGCCAGCAGCTCCGGGACAGGGGGCCAGGGCTACACCTTC. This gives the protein CASSSGTGGQGYTF.

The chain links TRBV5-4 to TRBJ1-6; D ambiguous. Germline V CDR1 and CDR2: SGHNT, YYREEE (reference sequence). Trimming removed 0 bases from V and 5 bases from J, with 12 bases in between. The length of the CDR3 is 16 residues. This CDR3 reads CASSLAPTPHNSPLHF. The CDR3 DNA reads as TGTGCCAGCAGCTTGGCCCCGACCCCCCATAATTCACCCCTCCACTTT.

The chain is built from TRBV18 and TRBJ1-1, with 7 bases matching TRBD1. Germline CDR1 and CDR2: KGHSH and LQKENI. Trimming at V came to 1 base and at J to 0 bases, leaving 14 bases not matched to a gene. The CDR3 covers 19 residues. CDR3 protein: CASSPRSLQGGMLNTEAFF. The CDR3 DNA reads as TGTGCCAGCTCACCACGATCGTTGCAGGGGGGGATGTTGAACACTGAAGCTTTCTTT. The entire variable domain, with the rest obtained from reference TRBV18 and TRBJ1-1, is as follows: NAGVMQNPRHLVRRRGQEARLRCSPMKGHSHVYWYRQLPEEGLKFMVYLQKENIIDESGMPKERFSAEFPKEGPSILRIQQVVRGDSAAYFCASSPRSLQGGMLNTEAFFGQGTRLTVV.

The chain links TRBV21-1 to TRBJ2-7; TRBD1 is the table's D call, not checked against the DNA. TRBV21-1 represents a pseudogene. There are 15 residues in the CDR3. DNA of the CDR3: TGTGCCAGCAGCCCTCGGGACAGGGGGTCCTACGAGCAGTACTTC. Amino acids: CASSPRDRGSYEQYF.